This T cell receptor (beta chain) was identified in a study of T cells in narcolepsy. Points from the study as a whole: Reportedly, autoreactive clonotypes were serially detected in patients' blood but not controls'.

The CDR3 contains 15 residues. Germline CDR1 and CDR2: LNHDA and SQIVND (reference sequence). Trimming shortened V by 6 bases and J by 13 bases, and 27 bases separated the two germline ends. The method was immunoSEQ multiplex PCR; TCRdb's version includes in-frame clones alone and lacks a portion of them. Seen here are some 30,000 clones, 70% to 90% observed once, and the top ten hold about 0.9%. A word on this clone: The antigen remains unidentified.

Sequences were obtained from memory (CD45RA-) CD4+ T cells from blood. This chain connects TRBV19 to TRBJ2-5; D might be TRBD2 (6 bases). This sequence originates from a human donor in good health. CDR3 sequence (DNA): TGTGCCAGTAGGCAGAGGGACTCCACAACATTGCGTTTGTACTTC. This gives the protein CASRQRDSTTLRLYF.